This TCR beta chain was documented in a study of cytomegalovirus exposure and HLA in healthy donors. Study findings and constraints: V- and J-gene trimming in TCR beta was tied to a missense DCLRE1C variant by an analysis performed later.

Remarks on this clone: The antigen is unknown.

The PCR ran on 60 Vbeta and 13 Jbeta primers. Here immunoSEQ multiplex PCR was the method, and the copy in TCRdb shows in-frame clones only, minus some. The profile shows approximately 130,000 clones, about 80% of them singletons. Trimming removed 10 bases at V and 1 base at J, with 10 bases between. CDR1 is LNHDA, CDR2 SQIVND, per germline (reference sequence). The CDR3 consists of 12 residues. The sample was PBMCs. The V and J genes are TRBV19 and TRBJ2-5, with a tentative D call TRBD2 (6 bases). The receptor's source is a woman in her 50s in good health and CMV-seropositive. In nucleotides, the CDR3 is TGTGCCACAATGGGGGGCCAAGAGACCCAGTACTTC. It translates to CATMGGQETQYF.